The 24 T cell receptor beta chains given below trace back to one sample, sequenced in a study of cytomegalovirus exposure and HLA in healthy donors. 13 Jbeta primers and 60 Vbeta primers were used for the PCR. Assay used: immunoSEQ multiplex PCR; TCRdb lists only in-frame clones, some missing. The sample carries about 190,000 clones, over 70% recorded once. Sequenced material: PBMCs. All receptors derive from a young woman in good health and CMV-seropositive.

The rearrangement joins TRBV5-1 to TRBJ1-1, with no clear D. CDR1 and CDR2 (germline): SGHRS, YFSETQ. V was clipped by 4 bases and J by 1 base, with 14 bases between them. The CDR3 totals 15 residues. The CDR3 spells CASSPVRLSNTEAFF. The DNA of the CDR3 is TGCGCCAGCAGCCCCGTACGACTGTCGAACACTGAAGCTTTCTTT.

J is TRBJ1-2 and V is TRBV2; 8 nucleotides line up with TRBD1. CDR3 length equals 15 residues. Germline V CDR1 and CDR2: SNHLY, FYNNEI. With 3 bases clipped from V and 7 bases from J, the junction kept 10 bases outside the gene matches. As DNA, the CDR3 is TGTGCCAGCAGTGATTCGGTCACAGGGGGGGTTGGCTACACCTTC. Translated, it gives CASSDSVTGGVGYTF.

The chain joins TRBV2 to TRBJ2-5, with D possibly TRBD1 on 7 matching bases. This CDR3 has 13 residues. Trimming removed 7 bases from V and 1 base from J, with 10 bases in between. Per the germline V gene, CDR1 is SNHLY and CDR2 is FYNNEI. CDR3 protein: CASKEGAQETQYF. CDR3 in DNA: TGTGCCAGCAAGGAGGGGGCCCAAGAGACCCAGTACTTC.

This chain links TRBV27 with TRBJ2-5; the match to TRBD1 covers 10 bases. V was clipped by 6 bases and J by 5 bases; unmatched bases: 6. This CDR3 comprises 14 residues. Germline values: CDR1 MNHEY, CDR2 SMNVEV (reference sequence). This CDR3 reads CASSRDRGWETQYF. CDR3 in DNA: TGTGCCAGCAGCCGGGACAGGGGATGGGAGACCCAGTACTTC.

The CDR3 nucleotides are TGCGCCAGCAGCCCCGGGACTAGTAGGAATGAGCAGTTCTTC. Protein: CASSPGTSRNEQFF. The V and J genes are TRBV5-1 and TRBJ2-1; 8 nucleotides line up with TRBD2. The V gene end was trimmed by 4 bases and the J gene end by 7 bases; junction bases not matched to a gene: 7. The germline CDR1 and CDR2 sequences are SGHRS and YFSETQ. The CDR3 consists of 14 residues.

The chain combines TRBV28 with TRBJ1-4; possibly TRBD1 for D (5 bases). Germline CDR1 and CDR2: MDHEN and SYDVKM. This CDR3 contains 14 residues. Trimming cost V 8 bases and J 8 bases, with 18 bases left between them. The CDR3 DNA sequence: TGTGCCAGCCTAGGGGCAGGGATAGGGGAAAAACTGTTTTTT. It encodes CASLGAGIGEKLFF.

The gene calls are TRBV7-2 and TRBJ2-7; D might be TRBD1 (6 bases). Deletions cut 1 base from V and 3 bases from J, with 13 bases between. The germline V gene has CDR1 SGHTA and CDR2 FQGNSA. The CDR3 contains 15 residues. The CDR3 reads CASSLDTTGFYEQYF. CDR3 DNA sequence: TGTGCCAGCAGCTTAGACACGACAGGCTTCTACGAGCAGTACTTC.

The CDR3 region is CASKPGLAGGDEQFF. Written as DNA, the CDR3 is TGTGCCAGCAAGCCGGGACTAGCGGGAGGCGATGAGCAGTTCTTC. V and J are TRBV5-4 and TRBJ2-1; 15 bases agree with TRBD2. This CDR3 has 15 residues. Unmatched junction bases numbered 6, after V lost 6 bases and J lost 8 bases. CDR1 and CDR2 (germline): SGHNT, YYREEE (reference sequence).

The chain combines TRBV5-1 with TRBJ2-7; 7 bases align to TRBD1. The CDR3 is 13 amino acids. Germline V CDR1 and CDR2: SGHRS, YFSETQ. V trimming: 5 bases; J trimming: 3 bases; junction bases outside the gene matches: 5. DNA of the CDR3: TGCGCCAGCAGTCGGGACAGCAACTACGAGCAGTACTTC. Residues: CASSRDSNYEQYF.

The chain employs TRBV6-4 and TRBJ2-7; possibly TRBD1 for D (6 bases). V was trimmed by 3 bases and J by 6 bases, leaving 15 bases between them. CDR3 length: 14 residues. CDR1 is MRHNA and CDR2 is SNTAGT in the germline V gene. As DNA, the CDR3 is TGTGCCAGCAGTGAAGGGGTCGCAGGGGCCGAGCAGTACTTC. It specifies CASSEGVAGAEQYF.

The chain's CDR3 is CASSLAGEEYEQYF. CDR3 in DNA: TGCGCCAGCAGCTTGGCAGGGGAAGAATACGAGCAGTACTTC. The chain uses TRBV5-1 and TRBJ2-7; TRBD1 might be the D (6 bases). The germline V and J ends were trimmed by 0 bases and 4 bases, with 11 bases remaining between them. This CDR3 spans 14 amino acids. Germline lookup yields CDR1 SGHRS and CDR2 YFSETQ. Drawing the rest from reference TRBV5-1 and TRBJ2-7, the complete variable domain is KAGVTQTPRYLIKTRGQQVTLSCSPISGHRSVSWYQQTPGQGLQFLFEYFSETQRNKGNFPGRFSGRQFSNSRSEMNVSTLELGDSALYLCASSLAGEEYEQYFGPGTRLTVT.

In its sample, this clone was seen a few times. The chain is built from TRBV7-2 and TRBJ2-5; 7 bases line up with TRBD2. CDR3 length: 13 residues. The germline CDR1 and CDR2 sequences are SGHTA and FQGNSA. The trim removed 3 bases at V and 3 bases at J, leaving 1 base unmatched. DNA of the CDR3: TGTGCCAGCAGCTTCGGGGGGAAAGAGACCCAGTACTTC. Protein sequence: CASSFGGKETQYF.

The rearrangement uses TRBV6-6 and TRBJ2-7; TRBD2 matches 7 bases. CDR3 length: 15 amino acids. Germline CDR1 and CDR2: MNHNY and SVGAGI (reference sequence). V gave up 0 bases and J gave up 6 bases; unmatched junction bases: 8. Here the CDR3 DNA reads TGTGCCAGCAGTTACTCGGGGGGGAGTGTCGGCGAGCAGTACTTC. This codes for CASSYSGGSVGEQYF.

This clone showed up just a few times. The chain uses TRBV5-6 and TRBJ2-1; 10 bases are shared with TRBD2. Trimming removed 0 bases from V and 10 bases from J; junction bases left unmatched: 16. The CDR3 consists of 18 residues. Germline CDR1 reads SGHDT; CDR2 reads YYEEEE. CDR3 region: CASSLAVVSSGREEEQFF. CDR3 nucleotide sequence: TGTGCCAGCAGCTTGGCCGTGGTGTCAAGCGGGAGGGAGGAAGAGCAGTTCTTC.

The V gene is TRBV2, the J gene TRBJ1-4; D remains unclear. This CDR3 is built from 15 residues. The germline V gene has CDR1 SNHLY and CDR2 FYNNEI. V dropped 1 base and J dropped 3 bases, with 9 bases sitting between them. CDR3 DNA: TGTGCCAGCAGTGAAGTTCGGGTGCCTAATGAAAAACTGTTTTTT. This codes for CASSEVRVPNEKLFF. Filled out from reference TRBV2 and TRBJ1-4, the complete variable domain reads EPEVTQTPSHQVTQMGQEVILRCVPISNHLYFYWYRQILGQKVEFLVSFYNNEISEKSEIFDDQFSVERPDGSNFTLKIRSTKLEDSAMYFCASSEVRVPNEKLFFGSGTQLSVL.

Here the CDR3 reads CASSYGGATYEQYF. In DNA, the CDR3 is TGTGCCAGCAGTTACGGCGGGGCTACCTACGAGCAGTACTTC. V and J are TRBV6-5 and TRBJ2-7, with a weak D call TRBD2 (6 bases). Germline CDR1 and CDR2: MNHEY and SVGAGI. V lost 2 bases to trimming and J lost 2 bases, with 10 bases between them. This CDR3 region has 14 residues.

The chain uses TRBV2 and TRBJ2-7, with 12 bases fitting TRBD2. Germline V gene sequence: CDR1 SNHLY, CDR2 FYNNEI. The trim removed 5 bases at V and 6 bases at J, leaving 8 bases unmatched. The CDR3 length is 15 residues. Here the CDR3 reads CASSRLAGVTPEQYF. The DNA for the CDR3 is TGTGCCAGCAGTAGACTAGCGGGAGTTACCCCCGAGCAGTACTTC.

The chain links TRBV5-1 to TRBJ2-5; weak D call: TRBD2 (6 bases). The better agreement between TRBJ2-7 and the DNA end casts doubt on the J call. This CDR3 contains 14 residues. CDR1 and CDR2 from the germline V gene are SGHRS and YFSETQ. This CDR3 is CASSLAGPGDEQYF. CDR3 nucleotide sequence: TGCGCCAGCAGCTTGGCGGGGCCGGGGGACGAGCAGTACTTC.

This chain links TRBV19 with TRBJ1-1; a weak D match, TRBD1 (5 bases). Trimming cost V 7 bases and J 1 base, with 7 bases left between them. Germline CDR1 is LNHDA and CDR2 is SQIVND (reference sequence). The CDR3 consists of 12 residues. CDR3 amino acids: CASIGANTEAFF. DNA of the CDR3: TGTGCCAGTATTGGGGCGAACACTGAAGCTTTCTTT.

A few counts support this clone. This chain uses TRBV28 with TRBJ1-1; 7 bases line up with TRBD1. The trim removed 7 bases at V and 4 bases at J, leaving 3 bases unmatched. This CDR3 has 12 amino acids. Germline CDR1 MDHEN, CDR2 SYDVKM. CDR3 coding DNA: TGTGCCAGCATGGCAGGGGGCACTGAAGCTTTCTTT. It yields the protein CASMAGGTEAFF.

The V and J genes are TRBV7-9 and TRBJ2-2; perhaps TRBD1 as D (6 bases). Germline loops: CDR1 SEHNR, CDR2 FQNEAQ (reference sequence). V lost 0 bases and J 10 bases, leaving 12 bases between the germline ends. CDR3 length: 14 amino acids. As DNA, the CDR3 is TGTGCCAGCAGCTTAGCTGACAGGTCTGAGGAGCTGTTTTTT. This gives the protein CASSLADRSEELFF.

The CDR3 loop is CASSYRTGEGEAFF. DNA of the CDR3: TGTGCCAGCAGCTACCGGACAGGGGAAGGTGAAGCTTTCTTT. The chain combines TRBV7-9 with TRBJ1-1; TRBD1 matches at 9 bases. With 4 bases clipped from V and 7 bases from J, the junction kept 7 bases outside the gene matches. Germline CDR1 SEHNR, CDR2 FQNEAQ (reference sequence). The CDR3 consists of 14 residues.

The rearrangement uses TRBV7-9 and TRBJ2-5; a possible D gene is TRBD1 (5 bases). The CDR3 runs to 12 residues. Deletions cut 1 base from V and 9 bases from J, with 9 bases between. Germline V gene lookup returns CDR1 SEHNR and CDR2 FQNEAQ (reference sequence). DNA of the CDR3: TGTGCCAGCAGCTTAGGGGGCCTGGCCCAGTACTTC. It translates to CASSLGGLAQYF.

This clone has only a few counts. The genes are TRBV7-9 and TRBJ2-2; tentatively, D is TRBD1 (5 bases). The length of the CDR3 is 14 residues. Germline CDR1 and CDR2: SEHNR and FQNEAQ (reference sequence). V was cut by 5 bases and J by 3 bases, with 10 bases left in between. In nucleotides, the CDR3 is TGTGCCAGCAGCGGACACAGTGACACCGGGGAGCTGTTTTTT. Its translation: CASSGHSDTGELFF.